This entry is about one TCR beta chain. This sample was included in a study of blood T cell repertoires in COVID-19. From germline, CDR1 is ENHRY and CDR2 SYGVKD. This CDR3 has 17 residues. The V segment lost 4 bases and the J segment 5 bases; nucleotides outside the gene matches: 16. Donors in Cohort 3 who had recovered were those with two negative PCRs, healthcare professional clearance, or resolution of their symptoms. The protocol was immunoSEQ multiplex PCR, while the TCRdb copy is restricted to in-frame clones and leaves out a portion. The table lists about 210,000 clones, 90% of them singletons.

V is TRBV10-3 and J is TRBJ2-7; TRBD1 agrees at 8 bases. The sequenced sample consisted of PBMCs or T cells enriched from blood (not recorded which). This receptor was identified in a man aged 25 to 45 who had recovered from COVID-19. DNA for the CDR3: TGTGCCATCAGTGGTACAATTGGACAGGGAACTTTCGACGAGCAGTACTTC. This sequence encodes CAISGTIGQGTFDEQYF.